The clone carrying this T cell receptor beta chain was picked up many times. The antigen is unknown. The time point: persistent/refractory GD, antithyroid drugs over 5 years with positive TRAb. The TCR library used RNA extracted from PBMCs. These data come from a study of regulatory T cells in long-lasting Graves disease. On the study more broadly: Persistent Graves' disease denoted over 5 years of antithyroid drugs plus positive TSH receptor antibodies. Points from the study as a whole: Rather than thyroid tissue, only peripheral blood underwent study. TRBV28, TRBJ1-2 and TRBJ2-5 were segments that persistent disease favored.

Arm-PCR of CDR3 regions with iRepertoire HTBI primers generated TCR beta libraries. MiXCR, run by TCRdb on the multiplex PCR reads, gives a single entry per CDR3 protein. The table lists almost 350,000 distinct CDR3 sequences, around 20% of them singletons. CDR3 size: 12 residues. Trimming took off 7 bases at V and 2 bases at J, with 8 bases between the two ends. CDR1 is MDHEN, CDR2 SYDVKM, per germline. The receptor's source is a female donor with Graves disease. Source: peripheral blood mononuclear cells (PBMCs), taken when the disease was refractory, from a patient treated with antithyroid drugs. The chain has TRBV28 and TRBJ2-5; D unclear. The CDR3 coding sequence is TGTGCCAGCATGGAGAGTCAAGAGACCCAGTACTTC. Residues: CASMESQETQYF.